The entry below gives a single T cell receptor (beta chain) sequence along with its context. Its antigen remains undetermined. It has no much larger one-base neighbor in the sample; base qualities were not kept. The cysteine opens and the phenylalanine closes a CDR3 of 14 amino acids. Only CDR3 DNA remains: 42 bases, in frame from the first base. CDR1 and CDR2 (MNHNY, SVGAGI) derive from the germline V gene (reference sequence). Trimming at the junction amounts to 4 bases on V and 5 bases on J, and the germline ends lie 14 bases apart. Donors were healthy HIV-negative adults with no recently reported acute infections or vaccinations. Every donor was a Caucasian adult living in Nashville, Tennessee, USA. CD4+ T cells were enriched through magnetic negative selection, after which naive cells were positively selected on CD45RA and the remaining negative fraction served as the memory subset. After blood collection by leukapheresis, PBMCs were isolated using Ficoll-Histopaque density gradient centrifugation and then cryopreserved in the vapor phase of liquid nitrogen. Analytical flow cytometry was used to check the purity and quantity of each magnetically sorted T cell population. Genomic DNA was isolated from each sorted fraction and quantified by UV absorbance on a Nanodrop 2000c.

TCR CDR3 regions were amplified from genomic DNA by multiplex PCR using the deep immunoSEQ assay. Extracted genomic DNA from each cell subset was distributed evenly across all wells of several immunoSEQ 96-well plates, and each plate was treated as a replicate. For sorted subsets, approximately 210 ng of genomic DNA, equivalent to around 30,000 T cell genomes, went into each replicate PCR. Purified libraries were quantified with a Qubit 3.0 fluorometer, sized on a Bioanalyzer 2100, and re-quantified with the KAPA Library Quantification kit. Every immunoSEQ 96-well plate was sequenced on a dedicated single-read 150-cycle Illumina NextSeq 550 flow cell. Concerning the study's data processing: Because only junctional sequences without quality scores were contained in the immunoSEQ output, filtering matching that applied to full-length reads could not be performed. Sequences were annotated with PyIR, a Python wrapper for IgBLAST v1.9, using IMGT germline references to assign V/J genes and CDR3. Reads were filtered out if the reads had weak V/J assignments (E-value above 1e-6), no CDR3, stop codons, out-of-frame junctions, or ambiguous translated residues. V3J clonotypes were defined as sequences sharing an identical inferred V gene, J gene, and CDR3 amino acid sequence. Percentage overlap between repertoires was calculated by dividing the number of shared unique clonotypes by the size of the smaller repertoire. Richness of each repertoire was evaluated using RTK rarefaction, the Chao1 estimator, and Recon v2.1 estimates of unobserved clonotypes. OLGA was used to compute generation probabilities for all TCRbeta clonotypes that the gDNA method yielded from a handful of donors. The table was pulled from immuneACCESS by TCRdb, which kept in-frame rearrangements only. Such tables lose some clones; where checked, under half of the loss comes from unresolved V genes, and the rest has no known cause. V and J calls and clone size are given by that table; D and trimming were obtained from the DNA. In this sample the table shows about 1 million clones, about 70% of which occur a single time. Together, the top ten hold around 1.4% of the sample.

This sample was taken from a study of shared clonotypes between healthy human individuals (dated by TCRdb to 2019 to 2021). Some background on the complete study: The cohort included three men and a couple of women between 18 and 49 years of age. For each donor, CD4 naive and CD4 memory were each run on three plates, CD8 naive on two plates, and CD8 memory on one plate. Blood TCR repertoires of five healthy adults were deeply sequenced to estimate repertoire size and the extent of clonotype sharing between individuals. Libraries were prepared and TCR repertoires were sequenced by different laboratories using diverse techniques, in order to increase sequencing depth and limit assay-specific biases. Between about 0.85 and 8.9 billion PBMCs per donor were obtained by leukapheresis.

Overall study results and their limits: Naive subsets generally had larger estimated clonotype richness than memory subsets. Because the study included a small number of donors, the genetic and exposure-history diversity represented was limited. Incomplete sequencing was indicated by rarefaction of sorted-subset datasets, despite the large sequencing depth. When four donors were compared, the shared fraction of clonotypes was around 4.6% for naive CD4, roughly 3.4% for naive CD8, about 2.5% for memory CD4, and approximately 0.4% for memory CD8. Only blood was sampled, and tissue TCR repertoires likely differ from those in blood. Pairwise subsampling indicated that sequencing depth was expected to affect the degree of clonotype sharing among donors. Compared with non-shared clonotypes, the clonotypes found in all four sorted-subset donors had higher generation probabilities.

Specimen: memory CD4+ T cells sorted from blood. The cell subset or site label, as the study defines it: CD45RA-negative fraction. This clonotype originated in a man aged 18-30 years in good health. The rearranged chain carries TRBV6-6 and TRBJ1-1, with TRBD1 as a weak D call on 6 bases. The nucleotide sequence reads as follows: TGTGCCAGCAGTTTGATGGGGGCAGGGACTGAAGCTTTCTTT. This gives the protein CASSLMGAGTEAFF.